Following are 17 T cell receptor beta chains from one sample sequenced in a study of response to subunit inactivated influenza vaccine listed by TCRdb under 2018. Receptor libraries were prepared by RT-PCR. Sequencing took place on an Illumina HiSeq 2500. Using fastp at Q25 and MiXCR, TCRdb reprocessed the public reads and kept productive beta chains. Duplicate CDR3 protein sequences are folded into a single record with the most common DNA and genes. Across this sample there are 500,000 to 600,000 distinct CDR3 sequences, with about 10% seen only once. 9.5% to 13% of the sample lies in the top ten. Material: PBMCs from blood, obtained on the day of vaccination. These receptors came from a man over 45 who received an inactivated influenza vaccine. Donor details come from another sample of the same person, matched by shared clones.

This clonotype was found a few times. DNA of the CDR3: TGTGCCAGCAGTGGACCTGGCTCGAAGTATTTT. As protein: CASSGPGSKYF. The V call is TRBV3-1, the J call TRBJ2-3; D not certain. The CDR3 is made up of 11 amino acids. Germline V gene lookup returns CDR1 LGHDT and CDR2 YNNKEL (reference sequence). The V end was cut by 6 bases, the J end by 13 bases, with 14 bases between.

In this sample, this clonotype turned up a few times. One end of the junction does not line up with germline, which may come from a read error. The chain uses TRBV6-2 or TRBV6-3 and TRBJ2-1; 7 nucleotides line up with TRBD2. Germline V gives CDR1 MNHEY, CDR2 SVGEGT. There are 14 residues in the CDR3. The CDR3 spells CASSSVRSLDGGIF. The CDR3 bases are TGTGCCAGCAGTTCTGTAAGGTCATTGGACGGGGGGATCTTC.

This clonotype was seen more than once but under ten times. The J gene is TRBJ2-1, the V gene TRBV6-1; 7 nucleotides agree with TRBD1. Germline trimming cut 7 bases from V and 4 bases from J; bases unmatched to any gene: 4. The germline gives CDR1 MNHNS, CDR2 SASEGT. The CDR3 spans 13 residues. CDR3 nucleotides: TGTGCCAGCAATCGACAGGGTTACAATGAGCAGTTCTTC. It specifies CASNRQGYNEQFF.

This clonotype was seen more than once but under ten times. The rearrangement links TRBV7-8 to TRBJ2-7, with D possibly TRBD1 on 5 matching bases. Between the trimmed V and J ends, which lost 5 bases and 2 bases, there was a span of 13 bases. Germline V gene lookup returns CDR1 SGHVS and CDR2 FQNEAQ. The length of the CDR3 is 14 residues. The CDR3 coding sequence is TGTGCCAGCAGCGAGACAGTCTCCCCCTACGAGCAGTACTTC. Its translation: CASSETVSPYEQYF.

The chain uses TRBV10-3 and TRBJ1-2; weak D call: TRBD1 (6 bases). The V end lost 0 bases, the J end lost 4 bases, and 9 bases lay between the germline ends. CDR1 is ENHRY and CDR2 is SYGVKD in the germline V gene. This CDR3 region has 14 residues. The CDR3 region has the DNA TGTGCCATCAGTGAGTCTGGACAGTTCTATGGCTACACCTTC. Its protein product is CAISESGQFYGYTF.

This clonotype was recorded at least ten times. The chain combines TRBV5-1 with TRBJ1-2; TRBD1 aligns across 7 bases. J was trimmed by 1 base and V by 4 bases; bases with no gene match: 10. CDR1 is SGHRS, CDR2 YFSETQ, per germline. CDR3 length: 16 amino acids. For the CDR3, the DNA is TGCGCCAGCAGCCCGGGGACAGCTTCGCTTAACTATGGCTACACCTTC. It encodes CASSPGTASLNYGYTF.

This clonotype was detected a few times. The chain uses TRBV15 and TRBJ2-1; 16 positions agree with TRBD2. Looked up from germline, CDR1 is LNHNV and CDR2 is YYDKDF (reference sequence). V was clipped by 5 bases and J by 8 bases; unmatched bases: 9. The CDR3 has 17 residues. The DNA of the CDR3 is TGTGCCACCAGCGCACCGGGACTAGCGGGAGGGGGCGATGAGCAGTTCTTC. Its protein product is CATSAPGLAGGGDEQFF.

The gene calls are TRBV24-1 and TRBJ2-2, with 9 bases that match TRBD1. Trimming at V came to 4 bases and at J to 6 bases, leaving 11 bases not matched to a gene. The CDR3 loop spans 17 amino acids. CDR1 is KGHDR, CDR2 SFDVKD, per germline. The CDR3 spells CATSEPHRGRRSGELFF. In DNA form, the CDR3 reads TGTGCCACCAGTGAGCCTCACAGGGGGCGCAGATCCGGGGAGCTGTTTTTT.

This clonotype came up a few times. V and J are TRBV6-2 or TRBV6-3 and TRBJ1-5, with a tentative D call TRBD1 (6 bases). Trimming took 6 bases from V and 2 from J, leaving 14 bases between them. The CDR3 length is 15 residues. In germline, CDR1 is MNHEY, CDR2 SVGEGT. The CDR3 sequence: CASRITGLGNQPQHF. CDR3 nucleotides: TGTGCCAGCAGGATAACAGGGCTGGGCAATCAGCCCCAGCATTTT.

There are a few counts of this clonotype. This chain links TRBV29-1 with TRBJ1-4, with 7 bases that match TRBD1. The germline gives CDR1 SQVTM, CDR2 ANQGSEA. CDR3 size: 12 residues. The V segment lost 6 bases and the J segment 8 bases; nucleotides outside the gene matches: 6. The CDR3 sequence: CSVAGTAEKLFF. As DNA, the CDR3 is TGCAGCGTGGCCGGGACAGCAGAAAAACTGTTTTTT.

The rearrangement uses TRBV5-1 and TRBJ2-5; D may be TRBD1 or TRBD2 (6 bases each). V was shortened by 4 bases and J by 5 bases, with 18 bases between the two germline ends. The CDR3 length is 15 residues. Germline V gene data show CDR1 as SGHRS and CDR2 as YFSETQ. CDR3 in amino acids: CASSGGTSGWETQYF. In DNA, the CDR3 is TGCGCCAGCAGCGGGGGGACATCCGGATGGGAGACCCAGTACTTC.

This clonotype was found once. The rearrangement joins TRBV6-1 to TRBJ2-5; TRBD1 agrees at 10 bases. The CDR3 covers 14 residues. V shed 4 bases, J shed 6 bases, and the junction held 5 bases outside the gene matches. Looked up from germline, CDR1 is MNHNS and CDR2 is SASEGT. CDR3 DNA sequence: TGTGCCAGCAGTGGGACAGGGGGTCGTAAGACCCAGTACTTC. This codes for CASSGTGGRKTQYF.

This clonotype was seen many times. The chain links TRBV6-2 or TRBV6-3 to TRBJ2-7; tentatively, D is TRBD1 (6 bases). The V end lost 1 base, the J end lost 4 bases, and 8 bases lay between the germline ends. Germline loops: CDR1 MNHEY, CDR2 SVGEGT. The CDR3 length is 13 residues. As DNA, the CDR3 is TGTGCCAGCAGTTACTTTCAGGGGTACGAGCAGTACTTC. It translates to CASSYFQGYEQYF.

The chain recombines TRBV29-1 with TRBJ2-5, with D perhaps TRBD2 (6 bases). Germline CDR1 reads SQVTM; CDR2 reads ANQGSEA. Trimming removed 7 bases at V and 4 bases at J, with 19 bases between. The CDR3 contains 14 residues. The CDR3 DNA reads TGCAGCGGCGGGGACCAACATCTAGGAGAGACCCAGTACTTC. This gives the protein CSGGDQHLGETQYF.

This clonotype was observed a single time. The chain is built from TRBV27 and TRBJ2-3; TRBD2 is a possible D gene (6 bases). The V gene's germline CDR1 is MNHEY and CDR2 SMNVEV (reference sequence). Trimming pared 5 bases from V and 0 bases from J, leaving 12 bases between. The CDR3 has 15 residues. For the CDR3, the DNA is TGTGCCAGCAGTATCGCGGGAACTAGCACAGATACGCAGTATTTT. It encodes CASSIAGTSTDTQYF.

This sequence joins TRBV7-9 and TRBJ1-5; TRBD1 might be the D (5 bases). Trimming left V 2 bases short and J 8 bases short, with 13 bases between. The CDR3 covers 14 residues. Looked up from germline, CDR1 is SEHNR and CDR2 is FQNEAQ (reference sequence). CDR3 region: CASSLSSGDEPQHF. The CDR3 DNA reads as TGTGCCAGCAGCTTATCCTCTGGGGACGAGCCCCAGCATTTT.

This clonotype came up many times. CDR3: CAGGQSSYEQYF. The CDR3 DNA is TGTGCCGGGGGACAGAGCTCCTACGAGCAGTACTTC. This rearrangement joins TRBV28 to TRBJ2-7; 7 bases map to TRBD1. The CDR3 is 12 amino acids. J lost 0 bases, V lost 11 bases, and 4 bases had no gene match. Looked up from germline, CDR1 is MDHEN and CDR2 is SYDVKM.